Listed below are T cell receptor beta chains from one sample, sequenced in a study of blood T cell repertoires in COVID-19. Assay used: immunoSEQ multiplex PCR; TCRdb lists only in-frame clones, some missing. Of about 59,000 clones detected, 75% to 95% appear once; the ten largest clones hold roughly 8.1%. Source material: peripheral blood. All receptors derive from a human donor in a cohort sampled during active COVID-19. The conserved cysteine and the conserved F or W are not part of the CDR3 here. Fields, in order: CDR3 protein, J gene, V gene.

AISERGGTGGNQPQH TRBJ1-5 TRBV10-3
ASSVREGQADTQY TRBJ2-3 TRBV9
ASSVRGRRRNEQF TRBJ2-1 TRBV7-9
ASSLTRQDSYEQY TRBJ2-7 TRBV28
ASSYMLRGTGSSAF TRBJ1-1 TRBV6-2/TRBV6-3
ASSFSTDPFNEKLF TRBJ1-4 TRBV5-1
ASSLDRGPDNEQF TRBJ2-1 TRBV19
ASSLAAGDGEQY TRBJ2-7 TRBV5-1
ASSNRAMNTEAF TRBJ1-1 TRBV19
ASSYGTSGGYNEQF TRBJ2-1 TRBV28
ASSHTSGGAYEQY TRBJ2-7 TRBV5-4
SVVGSGRLGGEQF TRBJ2-1 TRBV29-1
ASRESSGGSSYEQY TRBJ2-7 TRBV6-1
ASSLARADTDTQY TRBJ2-3 TRBV7-6
ASERTDGYEQY TRBJ2-7 TRBV7-9
GAGGTQPQH TRBJ1-5 TRBV6-4
AWSGTSAARWEKLF TRBJ1-4 TRBV30
ASSNQLQGEAF TRBJ1-1 TRBV6-5
ASSVGTRSTDTQY TRBJ2-3 TRBV9
ASSLTGNNQPQH TRBJ1-5 TRBV5-5
ASSLQGTGALYEQY TRBJ2-7 TRBV27
ASSPHSGQGQETQY TRBJ2-5 TRBV9
ASSSTLTGDYEQY TRBJ2-7 TRBV7-9
ASSLRGQGSYEQY TRBJ2-7 TRBV6-2/TRBV6-3
SVDGPGTDTQY TRBJ2-3 TRBV29-1
ASSRDRGTGELF TRBJ2-2 TRBV3-1/TRBV3-2
ASSRGRGETQY TRBJ2-5 TRBV7-9
ASSLGTGEDGYT TRBJ1-2 TRBV11-3
ASSRGQGATNEKLF TRBJ1-4 TRBV11-2
ASYISGGYT TRBJ1-2 TRBV6-6
ARRSRDTQY TRBJ2-3 TRBV30
ASSLVVGGSTEAF TRBJ1-1 TRBV7-6
ASSPTLRVEGNTGELF TRBJ2-2 TRBV4-2
ASSLSGSRVNTQY TRBJ2-3 TRBV28
ASSGGGRAETQY TRBJ2-5 TRBV5-1
ATSDLPDRGEGYT TRBJ1-2 TRBV24-1
ASSPRTGGASPLH TRBJ1-6 TRBV28
ASSTTGGNQPQH TRBJ1-5 TRBV19
ASSLAGTGNEKLF TRBJ1-4 TRBV5-1
ASTLLPPARVSYT TRBJ1-2 TRBV6-5
ASSVPPLGGTDTQY TRBJ2-3 TRBV9
ASSPPVGDNTGELF TRBJ2-2 TRBV3-1/TRBV3-2
ASSPYSTDTQY TRBJ2-3 TRBV27
ASSQAWAGENYEQY TRBJ2-7 TRBV3-1/TRBV3-2
ASTSLILAGVPYEQY TRBJ2-7 TRBV27
ASSSGGPARELF TRBJ2-2 TRBV7-2
ASTGTSANTQY TRBJ2-3 TRBV6-6
AWTRRGGAYLSGEQF TRBJ2-1 TRBV30
ASSASGGDATDTQY TRBJ2-3 TRBV21-1
ASSLQGGGTYNEQF TRBJ2-1 TRBV28
ASKAGNANYGYT TRBJ1-2 TRBV28
ASSPRTGGTEAF TRBJ1-1 TRBV14
ASSLAFGFFNEQF TRBJ2-1 TRBV7-6
ASSSGQHNYGYT TRBJ1-2 TRBV27